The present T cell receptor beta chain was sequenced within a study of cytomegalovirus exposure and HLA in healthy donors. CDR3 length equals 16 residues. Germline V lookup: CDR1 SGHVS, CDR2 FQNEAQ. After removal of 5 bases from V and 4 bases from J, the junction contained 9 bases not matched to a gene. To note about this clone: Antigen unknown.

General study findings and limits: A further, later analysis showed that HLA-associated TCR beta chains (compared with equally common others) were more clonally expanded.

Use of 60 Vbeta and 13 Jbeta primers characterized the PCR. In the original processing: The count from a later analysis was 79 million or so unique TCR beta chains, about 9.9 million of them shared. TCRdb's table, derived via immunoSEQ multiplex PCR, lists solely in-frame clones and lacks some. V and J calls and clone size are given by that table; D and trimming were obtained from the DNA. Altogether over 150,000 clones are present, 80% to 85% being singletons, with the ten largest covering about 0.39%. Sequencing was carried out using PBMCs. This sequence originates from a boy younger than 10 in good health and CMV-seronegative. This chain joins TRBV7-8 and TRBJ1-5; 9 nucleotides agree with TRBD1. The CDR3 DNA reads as TGTGCCAGCAGCGTCCTACCGGGACAGGGAAATCAGCCCCAGCATTTT. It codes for CASSVLPGQGNQPQHF.